What follows describes a single TCR beta chain. The assay was immunoSEQ multiplex PCR, and TCRdb's table has in-frame clones only and misses some. This table holds about 150,000 clones, more than 80% found once. The sample belongs to a study of blood T cell repertoires in COVID-19. The CDR3 sequence is 15 residues long. Trimming cost V 8 bases and J 4 bases, with 18 bases left between them. Germline loops: CDR1 SNHLY, CDR2 FYNNEI. The source material was peripheral blood. The chain couples TRBV2 to TRBJ1-5; D might be TRBD1 (6 bases). The source is a man between 65 and 80 years old with acute or convalescent COVID-19. For the CDR3, the DNA is TGTGCCAGCGCTCTCGGAGGACAGCCTAATCAGCCCCAGCATTTT. Translation gives CASALGGQPNQPQHF.